A single sample gave rise to the 18 T cell receptor beta chains below, sequenced in a study of blood T cell repertoires in COVID-19. Clones were read by immunoSEQ multiplex PCR, and TCRdb kept only the in-frame ones, dropping some. The sample comprises 250,000 or so clones, about 90% of which are singletons, and 0.95% to 1.5% rests with the top ten. Material for sequencing was PBMCs or T cells enriched from blood (not recorded which). All receptors derive from a human donor in a cohort exposed to, infected with or recovered from COVID-19 (not recorded which). The donor label of this sample is uncertain.

There are many counts of this clone. The rearrangement links TRBV7-3 to TRBJ1-6; D unresolved. V shed 6 bases and J shed 10 bases, with 16 bases lying between them. Germline CDR1 SGHTA, CDR2 FQGTGA. The CDR3 is made up of 14 amino acids. CDR3 protein: CASSSGGLRSPLHF. CDR3 coding DNA: TGTGCCAGCAGTTCGGGAGGACTGCGATCACCCCTCCACTTT.

The gene calls are TRBV15 and TRBJ1-6, with D tentatively TRBD1 (5 bases). V was clipped by 0 bases and J by 9 bases, with 12 bases between them. There are 15 residues in the CDR3. CDR1 LNHNV and CDR2 YYDKDF come from the germline V gene (reference sequence). The CDR3 bases are TGTGCCACCAGCAGAGATTGGAGGGGTAGTTCACCCCTCCACTTT. This sequence encodes CATSRDWRGSSPLHF.

The rearrangement joins TRBV25-1 to TRBJ1-6; D unresolved. The V end was cut by 1 base, the J end by 5 bases, with 12 bases between. The CDR3 consists of 16 residues. Germline V gene lookup returns CDR1 MGHDK and CDR2 SYGVNS. This CDR3 is CASSEFTQADNSPLHF. The CDR3 region has the DNA TGTGCCAGCAGTGAATTTACCCAGGCAGATAATTCACCCCTCCACTTT.

This rearrangement joins TRBV30 to TRBJ1-5, with 8 bases lining up with TRBD1. Germline CDR1 and CDR2: GTSNPN and SVGIG (reference sequence). The CDR3 runs 17 residues. J gave up 14 bases and V 3 bases, and 24 bases lay outside the gene matches. The CDR3 region has the DNA TGTGCCTGGAGACCCCCAGGGGGCGCTTTTCGCCCTATGAGGGAGCATTTT. Protein sequence: CAWRPPGGAFRPMREHF.

This sequence joins TRBV30 and TRBJ2-7; 9 bases agree with TRBD1. The germline V gene encodes CDR1 GTSNPN and CDR2 SVGIG (reference sequence). The CDR3 totals 14 residues. The V and J ends lost 8 bases and 8 bases, in that order; junction bases with no gene match: 16. CDR3 sequence reads: CALSEPNRGPKQYF. CDR3 in DNA: TGTGCCCTTAGCGAACCTAACAGGGGGCCAAAGCAGTACTTC.

This sequence joins TRBV5-4 and TRBJ2-3; a weak D match, TRBD2 (5 bases). Looked up from germline, CDR1 is SGHNT and CDR2 is YYREEE (reference sequence). V was trimmed by 0 bases and J by 11 bases, leaving 19 bases between them. CDR3 size: 15 residues. As DNA, the CDR3 is TGTGCCAGCAGCTTGGTCCCTGCCCCCCCGGGAAAGCAGTATTTT. This sequence encodes CASSLVPAPPGKQYF.

This clone was picked up a small number of times. The chain couples TRBV5-6 to TRBJ1-2, with 7 positions matching TRBD1. The CDR3 loop spans 14 amino acids. CDR1 and CDR2 from the germline V gene are SGHDT and YYEEEE. Trimming cost V 4 bases and J 6 bases; bases outside gene matches: 9. DNA of the CDR3: TGTGCCAGCAGCCCTAACCAGGGGGTGGATGGCTACACCTTC. Protein product: CASSPNQGVDGYTF.

CDR3 sequence: CASSRSTGDIDTQYF. In nucleotides, the CDR3 is TGTGCCAGCAGCCGATCGACAGGGGATATAGATACGCAGTATTTT. The chain uses TRBV6-5 and TRBJ2-3; 8 nucleotides agree with TRBD1. This CDR3 region has 15 residues. V trimming: 6 bases; J trimming: 5 bases; junction bases outside the gene matches: 10. Germline V lookup: CDR1 MNHEY, CDR2 SVGAGI.

The V call is TRBV7-9, the J call TRBJ2-6, with 7 bases aligning to TRBD1. The CDR3 is 18 amino acids. V dropped 1 base and J dropped 0; count of bases not matched to a gene: 6. CDR1 is SEHNR and CDR2 is FQNEAQ in the germline V gene (reference sequence). The CDR3 DNA sequence: TGTGCCAGCAGCTTAGACGGGACAGTCGGCTCTGGGGCCAACGTCCTGACTTTC. Encoded protein: CASSLDGTVGSGANVLTF.

Comment on this clone: The same CDR3 also results from other DNA sequences found in this sample. The rearrangement joins TRBV18 to TRBJ1-1; no clear D gene. The germline gives CDR1 KGHSH, CDR2 LQKENI. The CDR3 length is 13 residues. V lost 3 bases, J lost 0 bases, and 5 bases lay in between. In DNA, the CDR3 is TGTGCCAGCTCACCCGGGTTGAACACTGAAGCTTTCTTT. Translated, it gives CASSPGLNTEAFF. Looking up the rest from reference TRBV18 and TRBJ1-1 gives the full variable domain: NAGVMQNPRHLVRRRGQEARLRCSPMKGHSHVYWYRQLPEEGLKFMVYLQKENIIDESGMPKERFSAEFPKEGPSILRIQQVVRGDSAAYFCASSPGLNTEAFFGQGTRLTVV.

The rearrangement joins TRBV5-1 to TRBJ1-2; the match to TRBD1 covers 9 bases. The CDR3 covers 19 residues. Germline CDR1 reads SGHRS; CDR2 reads YFSETQ. The ends lost 3 bases at V and 2 bases at J; junction bases unmatched: 17. CDR3 sequence: CASSSPRPGQGQPNYGYTF. The DNA of the CDR3 is TGCGCCAGCAGCTCGCCCAGGCCGGGACAGGGCCAGCCGAACTATGGCTACACCTTC.

The rearrangement uses TRBV11-2 and TRBJ2-5; 8 bases line up with TRBD2. V was clipped by 5 bases and J by 14 bases; unmatched bases: 19. There are 15 residues in the CDR3. Germline V lookup: CDR1 SGHAT, CDR2 FQNNGV. CDR3: CASSGGGRLAGASYF. In DNA form, the CDR3 reads TGTGCCAGCAGCGGGGGGGGTCGGCTAGCGGGCGCCAGCTACTTC.

V is TRBV10-3 and J is TRBJ2-3; TRBD1 matches 10 bases. The CDR3 runs to 16 residues. The germline V gene encodes CDR1 ENHRY and CDR2 SYGVKD. J gave up 3 bases and V 5 bases, and 8 bases lay outside the gene matches. CDR3 DNA: TGTGCCATCAGTTCTAAGGGACAGGGGACAACAGATACGCAGTATTTT. Its protein is CAISSKGQGTTDTQYF.

A remark on this clone: Other DNA sequences of this sample code for an identical CDR3. The rearrangement joins TRBV9 to TRBJ1-1, with D possibly matching TRBD1 (5 bases). Germline loops: CDR1 SGDLS, CDR2 YYNGEE. Trimming removed 0 bases from V and 3 bases from J, with 6 bases in between. The CDR3 runs to 13 residues. The CDR3 bases are TGTGCCAGCAGCGTAGGGGGCGACACTGAAGCTTTCTTT. As protein: CASSVGGDTEAFF.

CDR3 bases: TGTGCCAGCAGCTTCAGGAAGGATACGCAGTATTTT. Translated: CASSFRKDTQYF. V is TRBV7-2 and J is TRBJ2-3, with D unclear. V shed 3 bases and J shed 6 bases, with 7 bases lying between them. The CDR3 is made up of 12 amino acids. Germline CDR1 and CDR2: SGHTA and FQGNSA.

The chain carries TRBV6-5 and TRBJ1-3; 8 bases are a match to TRBD1. Germline V gene sequence: CDR1 MNHEY, CDR2 SVGAGI. CDR3 length equals 15 residues. Trimming took 6 bases from V and 1 from J; bases not matched to a gene: 5. CDR3 protein: CASRDRERSGNTIYF. The CDR3 DNA is TGTGCCAGCAGGGACAGGGAGAGGTCTGGAAACACCATATATTTT.

The CDR3 loop reads CASSQGGASGNEQFF. Here the CDR3 DNA reads TGTGCCAGCAGCCAGGGGGGGGCTAGCGGCAATGAGCAGTTCTTC. The chain recombines TRBV4-2 with TRBJ2-1; D perhaps matches TRBD2 (7 bases). V lost 3 bases to trimming and J lost 6 bases, with 15 bases between them. Germline CDR1 LGHNA, CDR2 YNFKEQ. CDR3 length: 15 amino acids.

The chain is built from TRBV24-1 and TRBJ1-2; 8 nucleotides agree with TRBD1. The junction had 10 bases not matched to a gene; V was cut back by 4 bases and J by 4 bases. Germline V gene data show CDR1 as KGHDR and CDR2 as SFDVKD. The CDR3 extends over 16 amino acids. CDR3 DNA: TGTGCCACCAGTGACGGGGGACAGGTCTCCCGCTATGGCTACACCTTC. Translated: CATSDGGQVSRYGYTF.